Below are 11 T cell receptor beta chains sequenced from a single sample in a study of blood T cell repertoires in COVID-19. Measured with immunoSEQ multiplex PCR; TCRdb has only the in-frame clones, and not every one. Of more than 200,000 clones listed, around 87% are singletons. Sequenced sample: peripheral blood. The receptors come from a woman aged 60-75 years with COVID-19, enrolled during active disease.

In its sample, this clone was seen once. The chain employs TRBV7-8 and TRBJ1-1, with TRBD1 identical over 8 bases. This CDR3 has 14 amino acids. The trim removed 3 bases at V and 0 bases at J, leaving 0 bases unmatched. CDR1 and CDR2 (germline): SGHVS, FQNEAQ. The CDR3 here is CASSLDRVNTEAFF. CDR3 DNA: TGTGCCAGCAGCTTGGACAGGGTGAACACTGAAGCTTTCTTT. The variable domain in full, completed from reference TRBV7-8 and TRBJ1-1, reads GAGVSQSPRYKVAKRGQDVALRCDPISGHVSLFWYQQALGQGPEFLTYFQNEAQLDKSGLPSDRFFAERPEGSVSTLKIQRTQQEDSAVYLCASSLDRVNTEAFFGQGTRLTVV.

V is TRBV5-5 and J is TRBJ2-3; D unresolved. Trimming pared 1 base from V and 1 base from J, leaving 7 bases between. Germline loops: CDR1 SGHKS, CDR2 YYEKEE (reference sequence). This CDR3 is 14 amino acids long. CDR3 loop: CASSLTYRTDTQYF. CDR3 nucleotide sequence: TGTGCCAGCAGCTTGACTTACCGCACAGATACGCAGTATTTT.

This sequence joins TRBV4-2 and TRBJ2-1; 8 bases align to TRBD2. The ends lost 6 bases at V and 4 bases at J; junction bases unmatched: 14. The CDR3 consists of 17 residues. CDR1 and CDR2 from the germline V gene are LGHNA and YNFKEQ. DNA for the CDR3: TGTGCCAGCAGTCGAGTCCGGAAAGCGGGGGATTACAATGAGCAGTTCTTC. It is translated as CASSRVRKAGDYNEQFF.

This clone was seen many times. The CDR3 loop reads CASSLLGTDLYGYTF. DNA of the CDR3: TGTGCCAGCAGCTTGTTGGGGACAGACCTCTATGGCTACACCTTC. J is TRBJ1-2 and V is TRBV5-6; 7 bases map to TRBD1. This CDR3 comprises 15 residues. Germline V lookup: CDR1 SGHDT, CDR2 YYEEEE. Trimming at V came to 1 base and at J to 4 bases, leaving 7 bases not matched to a gene. Full variable domain (missing parts from reference TRBV5-6 and TRBJ1-2): DAGVTQSPTHLIKTRGQQVTLRCSPKSGHDTVSWYQQALGQGPQFIFQYYEEEERQRGNFPDRFSGHQFPNYSSELNVNALLLGDSALYLCASSLLGTDLYGYTFGSGTRLTVV.

The V gene is TRBV14, the J gene TRBJ2-5; D is uncertain. V gave up 4 bases and J gave up 5 bases, with 11 bases separating them. Germline V gene data show CDR1 as SGHDN and CDR2 as FVKESK. CDR3 length: 13 residues. The CDR3 coding sequence is TGTGCCAGCAGCCCCAGGCCTCAGGAGACCCAGTACTTC. It is translated as CASSPRPQETQYF. Supplemented by reference TRBV14 and TRBJ2-5, the full variable domain reads EAGVTQFPSHSVIEKGQTVTLRCDPISGHDNLYWYRRVMGKEIKFLLHFVKESKQDESGMPNNRFLAERTGGTYSTLKVQPAELEDSGVYFCASSPRPQETQYFGPGTRLLVL.

The CDR3 DNA follows: TGCAGTGCTAGTAGAGCGGGAGTCATCTACAATGAGCAGTTCTTC. Its translation is CSASRAGVIYNEQFF. This chain uses TRBV20-1 with TRBJ2-1, with 8 nucleotides matching TRBD2. Unmatched junction bases numbered 7, after V lost 3 bases and J lost 3 bases. This CDR3 contains 15 residues. Germline CDR1 and CDR2: DFQATT and SNEGSKA (reference sequence).

The CDR3 nucleotides are TGTGCCAGCAGCCCCGGGACAGATAATTCACCCCTCCACTTT. It yields the protein CASSPGTDNSPLHF. The genes are TRBV7-8 and TRBJ1-6, with TRBD1 matching 7 bases. The germline V gene encodes CDR1 SGHVS and CDR2 FQNEAQ. The CDR3 consists of 14 residues. V shed 5 bases and J 5 bases; nucleotides not matched to a gene: 3.

The rearrangement joins TRBV4-3 to TRBJ1-4; 8 nucleotides match TRBD1. CDR1 and CDR2 (germline): LGHNA, YSLEER. This CDR3 is built from 15 residues. The V segment lost 4 bases and the J segment 7 bases; nucleotides outside the gene matches: 8. The CDR3 sequence is CASSLDRGEVEKLFF. CDR3 bases: TGCGCCAGCAGCCTCGACAGGGGCGAGGTTGAAAAACTGTTTTTT.

The genes are TRBV19 and TRBJ1-1; 10 bases fit TRBD1. The CDR3 consists of 13 residues. Germline V gene data show CDR1 as LNHDA and CDR2 as SQIVND (reference sequence). V lost 6 bases and J lost 6; bases outside the gene matches: 4. CDR3 residues: CASRGQGFAEAFF. The CDR3 DNA follows: TGTGCCAGTAGGGGACAGGGGTTCGCTGAAGCTTTCTTT.

V and J are TRBV29-1 and TRBJ2-7, with a weak D call TRBD1 (6 bases). From germline, CDR1 is SQVTM and CDR2 ANQGSEA. The length of the CDR3 is 14 residues. Trimming removed 6 bases from V and 7 bases from J, with 22 bases in between. DNA for the CDR3: TGCAGCGTGGGGATGGGACACCGACATGAGGAGCAGTACTTC. This translates into CSVGMGHRHEEQYF.

The chain has TRBV11-1 and TRBJ1-6; D ambiguous. V was pared by 2 bases and J by 5 bases, with 10 bases between. This CDR3 has 15 amino acids. Per germline, CDR1 SGHAT and CDR2 FQDESV (reference sequence). The CDR3 here is CASSLNDMNNSPLHF. DNA for the CDR3: TGTGCCAGCAGCTTAAACGACATGAATAATTCACCCCTCCACTTT.